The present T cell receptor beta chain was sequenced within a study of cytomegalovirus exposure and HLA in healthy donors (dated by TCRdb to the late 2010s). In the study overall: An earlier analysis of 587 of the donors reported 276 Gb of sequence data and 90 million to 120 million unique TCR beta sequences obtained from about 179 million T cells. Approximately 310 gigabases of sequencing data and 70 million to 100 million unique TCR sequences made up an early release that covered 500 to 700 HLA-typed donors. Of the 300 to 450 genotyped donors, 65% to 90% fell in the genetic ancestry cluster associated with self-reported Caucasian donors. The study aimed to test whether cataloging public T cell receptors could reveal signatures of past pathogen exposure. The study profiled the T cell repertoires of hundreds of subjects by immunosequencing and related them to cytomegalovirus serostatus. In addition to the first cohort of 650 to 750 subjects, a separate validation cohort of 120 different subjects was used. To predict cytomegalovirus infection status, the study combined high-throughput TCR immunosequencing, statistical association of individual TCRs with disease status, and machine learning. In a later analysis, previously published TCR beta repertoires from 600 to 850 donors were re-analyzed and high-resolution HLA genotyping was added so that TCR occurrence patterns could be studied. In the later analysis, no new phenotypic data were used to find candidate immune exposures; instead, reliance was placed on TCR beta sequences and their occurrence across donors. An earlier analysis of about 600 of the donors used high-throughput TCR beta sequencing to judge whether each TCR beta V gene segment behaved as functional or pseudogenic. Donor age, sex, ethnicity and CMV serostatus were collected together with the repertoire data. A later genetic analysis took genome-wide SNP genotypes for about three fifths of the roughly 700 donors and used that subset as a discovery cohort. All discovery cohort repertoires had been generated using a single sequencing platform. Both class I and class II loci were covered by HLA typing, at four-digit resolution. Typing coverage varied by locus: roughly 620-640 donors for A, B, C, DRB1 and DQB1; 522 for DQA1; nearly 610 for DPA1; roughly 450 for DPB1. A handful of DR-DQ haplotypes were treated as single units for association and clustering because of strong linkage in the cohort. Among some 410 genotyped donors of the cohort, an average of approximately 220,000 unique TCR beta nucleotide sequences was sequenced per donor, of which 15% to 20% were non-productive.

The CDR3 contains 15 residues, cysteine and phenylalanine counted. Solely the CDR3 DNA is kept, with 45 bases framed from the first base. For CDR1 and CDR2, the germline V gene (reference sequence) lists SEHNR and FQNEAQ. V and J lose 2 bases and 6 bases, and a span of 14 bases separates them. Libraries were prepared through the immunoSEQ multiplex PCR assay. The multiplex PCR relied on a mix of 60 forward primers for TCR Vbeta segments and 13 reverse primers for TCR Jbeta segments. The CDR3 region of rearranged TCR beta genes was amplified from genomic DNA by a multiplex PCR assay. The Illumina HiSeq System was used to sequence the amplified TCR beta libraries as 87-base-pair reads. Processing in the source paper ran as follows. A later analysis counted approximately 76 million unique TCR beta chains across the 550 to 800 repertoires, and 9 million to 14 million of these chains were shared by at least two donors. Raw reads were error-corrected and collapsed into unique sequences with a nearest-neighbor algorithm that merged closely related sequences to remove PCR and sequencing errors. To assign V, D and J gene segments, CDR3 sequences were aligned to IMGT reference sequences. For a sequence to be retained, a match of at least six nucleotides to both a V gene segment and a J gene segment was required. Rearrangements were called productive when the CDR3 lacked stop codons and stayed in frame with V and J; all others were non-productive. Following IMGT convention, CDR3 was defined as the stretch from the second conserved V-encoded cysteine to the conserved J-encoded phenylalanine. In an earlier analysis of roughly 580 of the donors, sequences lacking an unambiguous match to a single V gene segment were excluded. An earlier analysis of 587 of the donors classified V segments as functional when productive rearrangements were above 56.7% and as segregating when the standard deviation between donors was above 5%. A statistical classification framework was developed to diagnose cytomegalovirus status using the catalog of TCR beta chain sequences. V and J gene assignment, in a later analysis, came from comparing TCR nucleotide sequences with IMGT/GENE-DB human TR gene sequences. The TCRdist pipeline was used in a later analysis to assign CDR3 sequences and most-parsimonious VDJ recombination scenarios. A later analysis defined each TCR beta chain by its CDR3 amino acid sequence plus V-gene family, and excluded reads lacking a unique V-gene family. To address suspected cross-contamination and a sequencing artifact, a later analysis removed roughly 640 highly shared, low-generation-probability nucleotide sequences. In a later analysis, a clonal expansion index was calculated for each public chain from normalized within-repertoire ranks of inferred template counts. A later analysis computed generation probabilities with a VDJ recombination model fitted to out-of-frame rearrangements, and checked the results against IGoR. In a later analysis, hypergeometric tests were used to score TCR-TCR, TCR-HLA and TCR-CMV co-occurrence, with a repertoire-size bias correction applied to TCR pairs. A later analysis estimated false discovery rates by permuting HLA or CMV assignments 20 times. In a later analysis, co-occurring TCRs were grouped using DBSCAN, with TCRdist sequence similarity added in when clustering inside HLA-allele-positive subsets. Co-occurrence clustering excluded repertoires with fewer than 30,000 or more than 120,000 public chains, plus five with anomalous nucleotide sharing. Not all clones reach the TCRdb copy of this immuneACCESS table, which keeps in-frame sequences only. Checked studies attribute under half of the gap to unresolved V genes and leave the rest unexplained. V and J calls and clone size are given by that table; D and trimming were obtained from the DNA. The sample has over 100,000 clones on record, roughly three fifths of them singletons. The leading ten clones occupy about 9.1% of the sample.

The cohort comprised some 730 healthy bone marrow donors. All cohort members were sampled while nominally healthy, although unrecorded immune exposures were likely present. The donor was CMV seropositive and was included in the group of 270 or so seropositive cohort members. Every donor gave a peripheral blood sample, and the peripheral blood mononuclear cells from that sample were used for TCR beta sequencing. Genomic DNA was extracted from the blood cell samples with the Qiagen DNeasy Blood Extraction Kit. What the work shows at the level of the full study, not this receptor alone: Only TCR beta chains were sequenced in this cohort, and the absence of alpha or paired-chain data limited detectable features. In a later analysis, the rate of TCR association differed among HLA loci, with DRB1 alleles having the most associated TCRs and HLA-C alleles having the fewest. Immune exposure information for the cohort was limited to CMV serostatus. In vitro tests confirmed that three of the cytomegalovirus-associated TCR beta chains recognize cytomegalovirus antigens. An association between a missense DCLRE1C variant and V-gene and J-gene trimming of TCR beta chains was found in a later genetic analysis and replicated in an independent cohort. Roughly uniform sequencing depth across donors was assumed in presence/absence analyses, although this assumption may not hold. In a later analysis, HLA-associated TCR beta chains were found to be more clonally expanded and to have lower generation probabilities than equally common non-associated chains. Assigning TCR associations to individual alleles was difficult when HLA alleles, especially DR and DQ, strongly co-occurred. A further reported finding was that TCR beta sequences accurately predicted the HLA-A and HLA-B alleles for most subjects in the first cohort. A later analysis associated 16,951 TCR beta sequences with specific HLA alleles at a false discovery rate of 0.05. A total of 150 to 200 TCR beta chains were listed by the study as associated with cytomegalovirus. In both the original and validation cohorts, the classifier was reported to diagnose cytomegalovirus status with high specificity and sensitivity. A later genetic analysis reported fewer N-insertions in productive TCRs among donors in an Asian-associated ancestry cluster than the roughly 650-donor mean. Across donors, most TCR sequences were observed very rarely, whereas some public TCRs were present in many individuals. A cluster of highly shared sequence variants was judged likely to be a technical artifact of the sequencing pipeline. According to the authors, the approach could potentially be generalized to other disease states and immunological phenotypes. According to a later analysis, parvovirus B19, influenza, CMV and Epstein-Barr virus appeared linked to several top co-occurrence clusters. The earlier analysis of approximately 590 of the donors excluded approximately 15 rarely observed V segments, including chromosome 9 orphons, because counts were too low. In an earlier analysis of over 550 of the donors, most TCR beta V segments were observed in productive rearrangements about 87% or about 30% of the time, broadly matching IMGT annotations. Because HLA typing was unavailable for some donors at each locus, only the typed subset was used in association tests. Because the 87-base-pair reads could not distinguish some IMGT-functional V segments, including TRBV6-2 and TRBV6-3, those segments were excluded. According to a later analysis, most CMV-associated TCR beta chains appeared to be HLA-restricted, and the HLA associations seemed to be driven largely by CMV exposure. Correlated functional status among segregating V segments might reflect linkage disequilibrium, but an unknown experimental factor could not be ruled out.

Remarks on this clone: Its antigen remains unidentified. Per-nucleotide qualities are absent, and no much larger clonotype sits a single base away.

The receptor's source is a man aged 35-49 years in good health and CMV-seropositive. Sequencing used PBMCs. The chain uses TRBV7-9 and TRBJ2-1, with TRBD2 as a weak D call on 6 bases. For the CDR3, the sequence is CASSLITSLGNEQFF. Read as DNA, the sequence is TGTGCCAGCAGCTTAATCACTAGCTTGGGCAATGAGCAGTTCTTC.